This T cell receptor (beta chain) was recorded in a study of a mutant IDH1 vaccine in newly diagnosed glioma. About the research overall: Patients arrived already treated with radiotherapy, temozolomide, or both, most having had both. General study points: Across multiple MHC alleles, approximately 93% of patients had vaccine-induced responses.

The time point was: week 35, safety follow-up. Topical imiquimod accompanied each vaccine dose, which consisted of 300 ug of mutant IDH1 20-mer peptide. The donors' diagnosis was new WHO grade 3 or 4 astrocytoma that was IDH1-mutant and ATRX-lost. Repertoires were generated with immunoSEQ multiplex PCR, while TCRdb's copy carries only in-frame clones and drops some. The sample comprises tens of thousands of clones, less than 90% of which are singletons, and roughly 4% rests with the top ten. As concerns this clone: No antigen is known for it.

This receptor was taken from a young man with glioma. The source material was PBMCs, sampled from a glioma patient whose treatment included an IDH1 peptide vaccine.

The CDR3 sequence: CASSRGTNEQFF. The DNA for the CDR3 is TGTGCCAGCTCACGAGGTACGAATGAGCAGTTCTTC. This rearrangement joins TRBV18 to TRBJ2-1; D call uncertain. The germline gives CDR1 KGHSH, CDR2 LQKENI. This CDR3 has 12 residues. Trimming removed 4 bases from V and 7 bases from J, with 8 bases in between.